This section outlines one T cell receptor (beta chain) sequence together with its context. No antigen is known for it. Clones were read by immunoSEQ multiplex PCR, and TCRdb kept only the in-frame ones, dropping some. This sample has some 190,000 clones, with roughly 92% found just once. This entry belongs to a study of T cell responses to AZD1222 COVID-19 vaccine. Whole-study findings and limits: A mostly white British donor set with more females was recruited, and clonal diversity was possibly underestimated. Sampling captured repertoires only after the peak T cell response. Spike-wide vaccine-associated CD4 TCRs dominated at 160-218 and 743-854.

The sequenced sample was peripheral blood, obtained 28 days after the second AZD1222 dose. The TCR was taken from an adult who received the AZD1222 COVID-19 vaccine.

As DNA, the CDR3 is TGTGCCAGTATCATTTGGGGATCGGGGACTGAAGCTTTCTTT. It encodes CASIIWGSGTEAFF. This chain uses TRBV19 with TRBJ1-1, with D unresolved. The CDR3 consists of 14 residues. Germline-derived CDR1 and CDR2 are LNHDA and SQIVND (reference sequence). V gave up 7 bases and J gave up 5 bases, with 17 bases separating them. Variable domain in full (rest from reference TRBV19 and TRBJ1-1): DGGITQSPKYLFRKEGQNVTLSCEQNLNHDAMYWYRQDPGQGLRLIYYSQIVNDFQKGDIAEGYSVSREKKESFPLTVTSAQKNPTAFYLCASIIWGSGTEAFFGQGTRLTVV.